This T cell receptor (beta chain) was captured in a study of blood T cell repertoires in COVID-19. Looking at the study overall: Donors in the United States, Italy and Spain gave samples during acute or convalescent COVID-19. Sample material is recorded as cDNA or gDNA derived from T cells, B-cell-depleted T cells, or PBMCs.

V was pared by 1 base and J by 6 bases, with 1 base of the junction left unmatched. The CDR3 has 15 amino acids. Germline V gene lookup returns CDR1 LNHNV and CDR2 YYDKDF (reference sequence). Original methodology: Scientists estimated how many nucleated cells there were by amplifying reference gene primers. Assay: immunoSEQ multiplex PCR; the TCRdb copy retains only in-frame clones and omits some. The D gene and trimming were derived from the DNA, and the V and J assignments and clone size from that table. Of around 100,000 clones listed, more than 85% are singletons. Sequencing input: peripheral blood. This sequence originates from a man in his 60s with acute or convalescent COVID-19. J is TRBJ2-1 and V is TRBV15; 12 bases are a match to TRBD2. The chain's CDR3 is CATSRGLAGANEQFF. The CDR3 bases are TGTGCCACCAGCAGAGGACTAGCGGGAGCCAATGAGCAGTTCTTC.